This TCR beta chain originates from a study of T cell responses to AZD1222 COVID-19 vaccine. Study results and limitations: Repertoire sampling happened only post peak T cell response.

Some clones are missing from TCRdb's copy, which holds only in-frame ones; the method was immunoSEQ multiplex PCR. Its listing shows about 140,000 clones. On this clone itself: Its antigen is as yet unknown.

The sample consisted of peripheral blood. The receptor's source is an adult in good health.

The CDR3 loop reads CASSLVPSGGADTDTQYF. The CDR3 bases are TGTGCCAGCAGCTTGGTTCCTAGCGGGGGGGCTGACACAGATACGCAGTATTTT. V is TRBV5-4 and J is TRBJ2-3; 12 bases match TRBD2. J gave up 2 bases and V 0 bases, and 7 bases lay outside the gene matches. This CDR3 has 18 residues. Germline lookup yields CDR1 SGHNT and CDR2 YYREEE (reference sequence).